The clone carrying this T cell receptor beta chain has only a few counts. Its cognate antigen is unknown. CDR3 length equals 13 residues. The trim removed 7 bases at V and 7 bases at J, leaving 1 base unmatched. This entry belongs to a study of T cell repertoires in cytomegalovirus infection. Study observations and caveats: Dominating the ex vivo response were TCR beta clonotypes that were CMV-specific and HLA-C-restricted.

From the reads, TCRdb called clonotypes with MiXCR, one entry per CDR3 protein. The sample carries roughly 250,000 distinct CDR3 sequences, approximately 22% recorded once. Sequencing used CD8+ T cells from PBMCs. This receptor was obtained from a human donor in good health (CMV status not recorded). Some clones in this sample may be carry-over from other donors' samples. The chain carries TRBV12-3 or TRBV12-4 and TRBJ1-6; 10 positions match TRBD1. For the CDR3, the DNA is TGTGCCAGCATGGACAGGGGGAATTCACCCCTCCACTTT. Its protein product is CASMDRGNSPLHF.